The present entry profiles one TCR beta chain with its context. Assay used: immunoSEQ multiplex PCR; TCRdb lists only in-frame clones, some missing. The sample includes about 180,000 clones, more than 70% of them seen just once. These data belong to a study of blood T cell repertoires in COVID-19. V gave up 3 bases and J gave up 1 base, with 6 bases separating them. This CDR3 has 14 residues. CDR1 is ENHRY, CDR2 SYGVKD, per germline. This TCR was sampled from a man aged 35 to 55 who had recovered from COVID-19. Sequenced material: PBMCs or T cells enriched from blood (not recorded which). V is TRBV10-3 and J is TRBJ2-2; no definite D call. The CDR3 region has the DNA TGTGCCATCAGTGAACAACAGAACACCGGGGAGCTGTTTTTT. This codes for CAISEQQNTGELFF.